This entry lists 26 T cell receptor beta chains sequenced from one sample in a study of early T cells in non-severe SARS-CoV-2 infection. One entry per CDR3 protein results from TCRdb running MiXCR on the 5' RACE reads. There are roughly 53,000 distinct CDR3 sequences in the sample; 10% occur only once, and 4.5% lies in the top ten. Sequenced sample: whole blood. These receptors were taken from an adult who was a healthcare worker with PCR-confirmed SARS-CoV-2 infection or an uninfected control (not recorded which).

CDR3 loop: CASSQDGGSGNTIYF. In DNA form, the CDR3 reads TGTGCCAGCAGCCAAGATGGGGGGAGTGGAAACACCATATATTTT. The V gene is TRBV3-1, the J gene TRBJ1-3; tentative D call: TRBD1 (5 bases). Looked up from germline, CDR1 is LGHDT and CDR2 is YNNKEL (reference sequence). This CDR3 is built from 15 residues. With 0 bases removed from V and 3 bases from J, the gap between germline ends came to 9 bases.

This clonotype was detected many times. Here the CDR3 reads CASSPARGGTEAFF. The CDR3, as DNA: TGTGCCAGCTCACCAGCCAGGGGGGGGACTGAAGCTTTCTTT. This sequence joins TRBV18 and TRBJ1-1, with 7 nucleotides matching TRBD1. Germline assignment: CDR1 KGHSH and CDR2 LQKENI. The CDR3 runs to 14 residues. Trimming cost V 2 bases and J 5 bases; bases outside gene matches: 5.

Ten or more counts support this clonotype. The J gene is TRBJ1-2, the V gene TRBV4-2; no clear D gene. Per the germline V gene, CDR1 is LGHNA and CDR2 is YNFKEQ. The CDR3 runs 15 residues. V lost 2 bases to trimming and J lost 2 bases, with 12 bases between them. DNA of the CDR3: TGTGCCAGCAGCCAAAGGGCGGCGGCAAACTATGGCTACACCTTC. Encoded protein: CASSQRAAANYGYTF.

The chain links TRBV28 to TRBJ2-5; D might be TRBD1 (7 bases). The germline V and J ends were trimmed by 5 bases and 0 bases, with 22 bases remaining between them. CDR1 and CDR2 (germline): MDHEN, SYDVKM. The CDR3 totals 18 residues. The CDR3 DNA reads as TGTGCCAGCAGTCCCCATCGAGGGGGGACAGATTACCAAGAGACCCAGTACTTC. It specifies CASSPHRGGTDYQETQYF.

The J gene is TRBJ2-5, the V gene TRBV7-2; a possible D gene is TRBD1 (5 bases). V lost 3 bases to trimming and J lost 2 bases, with 10 bases between them. The germline V gene encodes CDR1 SGHTA and CDR2 FQGNSA. The CDR3 is made up of 14 amino acids. DNA of the CDR3: TGTGCCAGCAGCTTTAGGGGCTGGCAAGAGACCCAGTACTTC. It is translated as CASSFRGWQETQYF.

This clonotype has a count of ten or more. The V and J genes are TRBV7-2 and TRBJ2-1; 10 positions agree with TRBD2. The CDR3 is 15 residues long. The V segment lost 5 bases and the J segment 4 bases; nucleotides outside the gene matches: 5. From germline, CDR1 is SGHTA and CDR2 FQGNSA. For the CDR3, the DNA is TGTGCCAGCAGCCGGACTAGCGGAGCATACAATGAGCAGTTCTTC. Protein: CASSRTSGAYNEQFF.

This clonotype occurred many times. The CDR3 region is CASSMGVLAGKETQYF. The CDR3 DNA reads TGTGCCAGTAGTATGGGGGTACTAGCGGGAAAAGAGACCCAGTACTTC. The chain links TRBV19 to TRBJ2-5; 10 nucleotides agree with TRBD2. CDR1 and CDR2 from the germline V gene are LNHDA and SQIVND (reference sequence). The CDR3 has 16 amino acids. The V segment lost 3 bases and the J segment 3 bases; nucleotides outside the gene matches: 7. Together with reference TRBV19 and TRBJ2-5, the CDR3 gives the full variable domain: DGGITQSPKYLFRKEGQNVTLSCEQNLNHDAMYWYRQDPGQGLRLIYYSQIVNDFQKGDIAEGYSVSREKKESFPLTVTSAQKNPTAFYLCASSMGVLAGKETQYFGPGTRLLVL.

The CDR3: CASSLTVYGNQPQHF. The CDR3 bases are TGTGCCAGCAGCCTGACAGTTTATGGCAATCAGCCCCAGCATTTT. The rearrangement links TRBV6-5 to TRBJ1-5; tentative D call: TRBD1 (5 bases). Germline-derived CDR1 and CDR2 are MNHEY and SVGAGI. The CDR3 contains 15 residues. V was cut by 6 bases and J by 2 bases, with 14 bases left in between.

This clonotype has at least ten counts. The rearrangement joins TRBV7-2 to TRBJ2-7; D is unresolved. The CDR3 consists of 14 residues. The V gene lost 1 base and the J gene lost 7 bases, with 14 bases spanning the gap. Germline V gives CDR1 SGHTA, CDR2 FQGNSA. The DNA of the CDR3 is TGTGCCAGCAGCTTAGTTCATGGGATAGGTGAGCAGTACTTC. Translation gives CASSLVHGIGEQYF. Based on the CDR3 plus reference TRBV7-2 and TRBJ2-7, the full variable domain is GAGVSQSPSNKVTEKGKDVELRCDPISGHTALYWYRQSLGQGLEFLIYFQGNSAPDKSGLPSDRFSAERTGGSVSTLTIQRTQQEDSAVYLCASSLVHGIGEQYFGPGTRLTVT.

The V gene is TRBV11-1, the J gene TRBJ1-1; the D is unclear. The CDR3 sequence is 14 residues long. The V and J ends lost 1 base and 4 bases respectively, with 10 bases between them. CDR1 and CDR2 from the germline V gene are SGHAT and FQDESV (reference sequence). CDR3 sequence: CASSLDRWSTEAFF. Here the CDR3 DNA reads TGTGCCAGCAGCTTAGATCGGTGGAGCACTGAAGCTTTCTTT.

This clonotype was detected many times. The J gene is TRBJ2-2, the V gene TRBV2; 8 nucleotides match TRBD2. V was pared by 2 bases and J by 5 bases, with 10 bases of the junction left unmatched. Germline V gene sequence: CDR1 SNHLY, CDR2 FYNNEI. The CDR3 loop spans 17 amino acids. CDR3 DNA sequence: TGTGCCAGCAGTGAATCGTTTCTAGCGGGCCGGACCGGGGAGCTGTTTTTT. Protein product: CASSESFLAGRTGELFF.

The chain uses TRBV2 and TRBJ2-7; weak D call: TRBD1 (6 bases). Trimming took 6 bases from V and 9 from J, leaving 15 bases between them. Germline loops: CDR1 SNHLY, CDR2 FYNNEI. CDR3 size: 12 residues. The CDR3 sequence: CASRDRPEGQYF. The DNA of the CDR3 is TGTGCCAGCAGGGACAGACCTGAGGGGCAGTACTTC.

This clonotype was detected a few times. V usage is TRBV5-1 and J usage is TRBJ1-2; D gene uncertain. Germline CDR1 is SGHRS and CDR2 is YFSETQ. Trimming removed 0 bases from V and 5 bases from J, with 5 bases in between. This CDR3 has 12 amino acids. This chain's CDR3 is CASSLESYGYTF. CDR3 nucleotides: TGCGCCAGCAGCTTGGAAAGTTATGGCTACACCTTC.

This clonotype was counted a few times. The genes are TRBV12-3 or TRBV12-4 and TRBJ2-3; 10 bases are shared with TRBD2. The junction had 13 bases not matched to a gene; V was cut back by 7 bases and J by 3 bases. The CDR3 has 17 amino acids. The DNA for the CDR3 is TGTGCCAGCAAGTTTTGGGCCAGCGGGAGGGGTACAGATACGCAGTATTTT. Translating gives CASKFWASGRGTDTQYF.

This clonotype has a count of ten or more. J is TRBJ2-5 and V is TRBV11-1; possible D gene TRBD1, 6 bases. With 3 bases removed from V and 3 bases from J, the gap between germline ends came to 14 bases. Germline V CDR1 and CDR2: SGHAT, FQDESV (reference sequence). This CDR3 spans 15 amino acids. CDR3 DNA sequence: TGTGCCAGCAGCTTTCCGGCAGGGGTAGAAGAGACCCAGTACTTC. This codes for CASSFPAGVEETQYF.

Comments on this clonotype: Germline is not matched at one junction end, which may reflect a read error. The rearrangement uses TRBV3-1 and TRBJ2-2; 12 nucleotides agree with TRBD2. The CDR3 covers 13 residues. Germline CDR1 LGHDT, CDR2 YNNKEL (reference sequence). The chain's CDR3 is CASSQELAGGLFF. DNA of the CDR3: TGTGCCAGCAGCCAAGAACTAGCGGGGGGGCTGTTTTTT.

This clonotype was counted between two and nine times. The gene calls are TRBV5-1 and TRBJ2-7, with a possible D match to TRBD2 (5 bases). Germline V gives CDR1 SGHRS, CDR2 YFSETQ. This CDR3 has 16 amino acids. V was cut by 4 bases and J by 4 bases, with 21 bases left in between. Here the CDR3 reads CASSPLPREKRYEQYF. CDR3 coding DNA: TGCGCCAGCAGCCCCCTCCCCCGGGAAAAGAGATACGAGCAGTACTTC.

V gene TRBV7-9 combines with J gene TRBJ2-7; TRBD2 is a possible D gene (7 bases). Germline V lookup: CDR1 SEHNR, CDR2 FQNEAQ (reference sequence). Trimming left V 4 bases short and J 3 bases short, with 16 bases between. CDR3 length: 15 residues. The CDR3 DNA reads as TGTGCCAGCAGCTCATTGCGGGGGACAATCTACGAGCAGTACTTC. Encoded protein: CASSSLRGTIYEQYF.

The gene calls are TRBV12-3 or TRBV12-4 and TRBJ2-1; no definite D call. V shed 6 bases and J shed 1 base, with 4 bases lying between them. The CDR3 has 12 residues. The CDR3 reads CASRQSYNEQFF. The CDR3 DNA sequence: TGTGCCAGCAGACAATCCTACAATGAGCAGTTCTTC.

This clonotype was seen many times. The chain employs TRBV11-2 and TRBJ2-2; no firm D call. The germline V gene encodes CDR1 SGHAT and CDR2 FQNNGV. This CDR3 has 15 amino acids. The V gene lost 1 base and the J gene lost 1 base, with 7 bases spanning the gap. In DNA, the CDR3 is TGTGCCAGCAGCTTAGTTCCAGGGAACACCGGGGAGCTGTTTTTT. Amino acid sequence: CASSLVPGNTGELFF.

A note on this clonotype: A much larger clone lies a single base off, so this may be a read error. The gene calls are TRBV5-5 and TRBJ1-1, with D tentatively TRBD1 (5 bases). Looked up from germline, CDR1 is SGHKS and CDR2 is YYEKEE (reference sequence). This CDR3 is 14 amino acids long. The CDR3 nucleotides read TGTGCCAACAGCCCCAGGCAGGGAGGGACTGAAGCTTTCTTT. Translating gives CANSPRQGGTEAFF. Based on the CDR3 plus reference TRBV5-5 and TRBJ1-1, the full variable domain is DAGVTQSPTHLIKTRGQQVTLRCSPISGHKSVSWYQQVLGQGPQFIFQYYEKEERGRGNFPDRFSARQFPNYSSELNVNALLLGDSALYLCANSPRQGGTEAFFGQGTRLTVV.

A few counts support this clonotype. This chain connects TRBV7-9 to TRBJ2-3; D gene ambiguous. In germline, CDR1 is SEHNR, CDR2 FQNEAQ (reference sequence). This CDR3 is 15 amino acids long. V lost 5 bases, J lost 0 bases, and 12 bases lay in between. In DNA, the CDR3 is TGTGCCAGCAGCCCTCCTGGGATCAGCACAGATACGCAGTATTTT. Translating it yields CASSPPGISTDTQYF.

This clonotype was picked up many times. This chain uses TRBV19 with TRBJ2-7, with 8 bases identical to TRBD2. The CDR3 is 18 residues long. J lost 4 bases, V lost 3 bases, and 17 bases had no gene match. The germline CDR1 and CDR2 sequences are LNHDA and SQIVND (reference sequence). The CDR3 sequence: CASSIAGFALSGGYEQYF. In DNA, the CDR3 is TGTGCCAGTAGTATCGCGGGGTTTGCACTGAGCGGGGGTTACGAGCAGTACTTC.

This clonotype was seen more than once but under ten times. This chain links TRBV20-1 with TRBJ2-3; weak D call: TRBD2 (6 bases). With 6 bases removed from V and 0 bases from J, the gap between germline ends came to 13 bases. The CDR3 spans 14 residues. The germline V gene encodes CDR1 DFQATT and CDR2 SNEGSKA (reference sequence). The CDR3 DNA is TGCAGTGCCACCGGGGCGGGAAGCACAGATACGCAGTATTTT. It encodes CSATGAGSTDTQYF.

This clonotype has at least ten counts. The DNA for the CDR3 is TGTGCCAGCAGTCAAAGCAGGGGGACTATGAACACTGAAGCTTTCTTT. Translating it yields CASSQSRGTMNTEAFF. This chain links TRBV6-2 or TRBV6-3 with TRBJ1-1; TRBD1 matches at 7 bases. Germline V lookup: CDR1 MNHEY, CDR2 SVGEGT. With 5 bases clipped from V and 0 bases from J, the junction kept 9 bases outside the gene matches. There are 16 residues in the CDR3.

This rearrangement joins TRBV29-1 to TRBJ2-2, with TRBD1 as a possible D gene (5 bases). Germline assignment: CDR1 SQVTM and CDR2 ANQGSEA. Trimming stripped 7 bases from V and 4 bases from J, with 13 bases between. This CDR3 has 13 residues. The DNA of the CDR3 is TGCAGCGGCAGGGTGTCGGCCACCGGGGAGCTGTTTTTT. This sequence encodes CSGRVSATGELFF.